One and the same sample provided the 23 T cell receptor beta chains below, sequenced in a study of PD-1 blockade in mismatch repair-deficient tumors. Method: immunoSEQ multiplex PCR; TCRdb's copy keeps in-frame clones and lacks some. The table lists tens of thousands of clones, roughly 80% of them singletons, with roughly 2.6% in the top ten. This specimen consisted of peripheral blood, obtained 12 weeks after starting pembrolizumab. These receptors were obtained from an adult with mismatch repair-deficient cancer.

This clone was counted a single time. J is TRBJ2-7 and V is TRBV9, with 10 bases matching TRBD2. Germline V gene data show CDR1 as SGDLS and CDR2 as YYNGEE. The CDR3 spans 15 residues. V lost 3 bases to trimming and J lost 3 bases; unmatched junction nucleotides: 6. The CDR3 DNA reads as TGTGCCAGCAGCGCTAGCGGGAGTGAGAACTACGAGCAGTACTTC. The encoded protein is CASSASGSENYEQYF.

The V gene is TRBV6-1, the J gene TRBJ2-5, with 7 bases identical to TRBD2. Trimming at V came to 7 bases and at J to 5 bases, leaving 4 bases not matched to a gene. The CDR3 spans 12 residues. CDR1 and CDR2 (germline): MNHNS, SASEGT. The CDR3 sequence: CASTLGGETQYF. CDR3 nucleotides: TGTGCCAGCACCCTCGGGGGGGAGACCCAGTACTTC.

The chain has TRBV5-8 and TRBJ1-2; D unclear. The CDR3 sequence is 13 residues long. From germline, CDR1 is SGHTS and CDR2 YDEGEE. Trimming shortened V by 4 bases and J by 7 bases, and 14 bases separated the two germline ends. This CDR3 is CASSPRLRGGYTF. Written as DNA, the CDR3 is TGTGCCAGCAGCCCCCGACTGCGAGGTGGCTACACCTTC.

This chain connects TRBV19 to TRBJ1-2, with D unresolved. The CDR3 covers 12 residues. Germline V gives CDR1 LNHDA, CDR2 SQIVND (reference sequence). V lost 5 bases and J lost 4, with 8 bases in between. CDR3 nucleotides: TGTGCCAGTAGTGTCAACAGCTATGGCTACACCTTC. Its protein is CASSVNSYGYTF.

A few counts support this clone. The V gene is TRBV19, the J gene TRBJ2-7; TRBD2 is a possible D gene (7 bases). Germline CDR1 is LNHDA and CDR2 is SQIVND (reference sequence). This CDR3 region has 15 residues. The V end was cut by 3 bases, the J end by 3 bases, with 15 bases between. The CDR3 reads CASSIGGAQGYEQYF. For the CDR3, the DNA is TGTGCCAGTAGTATTGGGGGGGCGCAGGGCTACGAGCAGTACTTC.

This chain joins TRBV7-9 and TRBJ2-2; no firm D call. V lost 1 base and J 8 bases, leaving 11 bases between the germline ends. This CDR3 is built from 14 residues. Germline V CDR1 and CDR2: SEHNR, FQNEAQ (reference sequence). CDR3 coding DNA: TGTGCCAGCAGCTTAGTAGCTGTATCAGGGGAGCTGTTTTTT. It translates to CASSLVAVSGELFF.

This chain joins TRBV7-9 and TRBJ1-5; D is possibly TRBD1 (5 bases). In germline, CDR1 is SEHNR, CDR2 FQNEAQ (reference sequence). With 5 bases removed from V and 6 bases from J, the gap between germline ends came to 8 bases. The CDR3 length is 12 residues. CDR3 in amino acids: CASSIGGQPQHF. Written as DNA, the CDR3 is TGTGCCAGCAGCATCGGGGGTCAGCCCCAGCATTTT.

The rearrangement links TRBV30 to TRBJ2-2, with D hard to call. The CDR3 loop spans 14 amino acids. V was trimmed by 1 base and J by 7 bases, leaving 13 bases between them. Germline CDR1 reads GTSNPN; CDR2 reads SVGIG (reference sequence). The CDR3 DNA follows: TGTGCCTGGAGTGGAAGCATGTTGGGCGGGGAGCTGTTTTTT. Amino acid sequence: CAWSGSMLGGELFF.

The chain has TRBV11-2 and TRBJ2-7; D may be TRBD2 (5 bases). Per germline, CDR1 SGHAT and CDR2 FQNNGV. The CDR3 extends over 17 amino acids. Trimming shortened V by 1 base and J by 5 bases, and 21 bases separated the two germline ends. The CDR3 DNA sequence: TGTGCCAGCAGCTTAGTAGCTCCGGGGAGTCTCTTCCACGAGCAGTACTTC. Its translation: CASSLVAPGSLFHEQYF.

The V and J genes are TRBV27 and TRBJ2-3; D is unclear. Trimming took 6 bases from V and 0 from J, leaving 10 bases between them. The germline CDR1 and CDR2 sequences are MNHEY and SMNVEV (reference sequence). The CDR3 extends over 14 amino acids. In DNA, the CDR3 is TGTGCCAGCAGCGAGACTTTTAGCACAGATACGCAGTATTTT. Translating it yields CASSETFSTDTQYF.

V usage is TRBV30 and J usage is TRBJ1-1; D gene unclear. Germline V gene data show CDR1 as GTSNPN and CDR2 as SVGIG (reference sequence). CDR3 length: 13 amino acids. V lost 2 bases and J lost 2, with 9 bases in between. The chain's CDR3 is CAWSPGRNTEAFF. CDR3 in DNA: TGTGCCTGGAGTCCCGGGAGAAACACTGAAGCTTTCTTT.

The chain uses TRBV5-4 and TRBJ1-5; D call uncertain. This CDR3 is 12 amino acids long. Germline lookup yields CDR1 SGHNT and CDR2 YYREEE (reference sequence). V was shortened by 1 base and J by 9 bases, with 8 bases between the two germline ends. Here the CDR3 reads CASSLYGWPQHF. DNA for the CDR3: TGTGCCAGCAGCTTGTACGGTTGGCCCCAGCATTTT.

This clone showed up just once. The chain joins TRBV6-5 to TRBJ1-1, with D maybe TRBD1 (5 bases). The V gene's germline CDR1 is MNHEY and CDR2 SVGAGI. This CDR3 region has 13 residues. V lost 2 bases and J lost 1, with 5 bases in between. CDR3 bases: TGTGCCAGCAGTTACGGGGGGAACACTGAAGCTTTCTTT. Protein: CASSYGGNTEAFF.

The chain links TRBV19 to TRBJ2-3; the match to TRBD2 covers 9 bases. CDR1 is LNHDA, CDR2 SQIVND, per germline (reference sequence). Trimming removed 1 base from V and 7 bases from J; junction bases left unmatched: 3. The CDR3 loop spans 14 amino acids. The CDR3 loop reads CASSIGLAGHTQYF. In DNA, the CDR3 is TGTGCCAGTAGTATAGGCCTAGCGGGACATACGCAGTATTTT.

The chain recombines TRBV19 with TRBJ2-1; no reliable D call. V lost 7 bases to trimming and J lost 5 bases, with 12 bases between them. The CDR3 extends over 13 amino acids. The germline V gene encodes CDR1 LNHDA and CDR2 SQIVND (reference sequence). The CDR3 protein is CASTPKGNNEQFF. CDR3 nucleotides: TGTGCCAGTACCCCAAAGGGAAACAATGAGCAGTTCTTC.

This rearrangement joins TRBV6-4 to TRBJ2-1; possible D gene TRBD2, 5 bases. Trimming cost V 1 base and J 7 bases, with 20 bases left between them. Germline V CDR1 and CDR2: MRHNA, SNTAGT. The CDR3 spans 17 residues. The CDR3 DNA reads TGTGCCAGCAGTGACTACCTTTTCCCAGCGGTGGGGAATGAGCAGTTCTTC. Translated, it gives CASSDYLFPAVGNEQFF.

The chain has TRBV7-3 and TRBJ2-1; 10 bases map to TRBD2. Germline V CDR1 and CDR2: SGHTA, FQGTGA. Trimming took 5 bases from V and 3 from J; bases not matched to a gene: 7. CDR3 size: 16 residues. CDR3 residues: CASSQSLAGGYNEQFF. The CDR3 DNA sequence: TGTGCCAGCAGCCAATCGTTAGCGGGAGGCTACAATGAGCAGTTCTTC. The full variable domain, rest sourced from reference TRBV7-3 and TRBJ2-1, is GAGVSQTPSNKVTEKGKYVELRCDPISGHTALYWYRQSLGQGPEFLIYFQGTGAADDSGLPNDRFFAVRPEGSVSTLKIQRTERGDSAVYLCASSQSLAGGYNEQFFGPGTRLTVL.

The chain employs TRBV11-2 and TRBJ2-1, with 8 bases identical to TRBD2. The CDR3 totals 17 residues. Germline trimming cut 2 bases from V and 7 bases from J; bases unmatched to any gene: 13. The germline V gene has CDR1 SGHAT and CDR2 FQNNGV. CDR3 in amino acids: CASSLKGLAVGLNEQFF. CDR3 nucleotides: TGTGCCAGCAGCTTAAAAGGACTAGCAGTGGGGTTGAATGAGCAGTTCTTC.

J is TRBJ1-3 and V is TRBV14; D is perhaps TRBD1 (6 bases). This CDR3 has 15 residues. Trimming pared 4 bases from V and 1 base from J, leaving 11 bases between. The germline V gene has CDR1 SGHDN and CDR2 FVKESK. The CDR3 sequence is CASSRFQGSGNTIYF. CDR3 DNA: TGTGCCAGCAGCCGATTTCAGGGGTCTGGAAACACCATATATTTT.

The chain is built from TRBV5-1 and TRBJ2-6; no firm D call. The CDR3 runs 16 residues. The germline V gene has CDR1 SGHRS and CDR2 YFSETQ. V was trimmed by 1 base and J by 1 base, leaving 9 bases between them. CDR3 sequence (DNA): TGCGCCAGCAGCTTGTCACTGGGTTCTGGGGCCAACGTCCTGACTTTC. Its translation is CASSLSLGSGANVLTF.

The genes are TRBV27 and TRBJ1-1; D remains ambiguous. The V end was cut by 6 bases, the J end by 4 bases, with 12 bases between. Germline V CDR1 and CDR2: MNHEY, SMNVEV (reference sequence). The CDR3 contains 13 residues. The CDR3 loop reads CASSPTKGTEAFF. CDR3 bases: TGTGCCAGCAGCCCCACGAAGGGCACTGAAGCTTTCTTT.

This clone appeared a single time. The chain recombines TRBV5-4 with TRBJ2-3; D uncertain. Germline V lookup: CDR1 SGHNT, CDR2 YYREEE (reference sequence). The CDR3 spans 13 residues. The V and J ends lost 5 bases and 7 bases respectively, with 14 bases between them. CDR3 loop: CASRTGPTNTQYF. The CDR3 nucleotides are TGTGCCAGCAGAACCGGACCCACTAATACGCAGTATTTT.

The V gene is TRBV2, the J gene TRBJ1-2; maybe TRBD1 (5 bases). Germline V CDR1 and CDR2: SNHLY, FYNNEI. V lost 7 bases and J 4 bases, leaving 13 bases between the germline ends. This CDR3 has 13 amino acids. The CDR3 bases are TGTGCCAGCACTACAGGCAGCGGCTATGGCTACACCTTC. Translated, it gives CASTTGSGYGYTF. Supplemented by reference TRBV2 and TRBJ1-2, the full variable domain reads EPEVTQTPSHQVTQMGQEVILRCVPISNHLYFYWYRQILGQKVEFLVSFYNNEISEKSEIFDDQFSVERPDGSNFTLKIRSTKLEDSAMYFCASTTGSGYGYTFGSGTRLTVV.